The 10 T cell receptor beta chains below all came from one sample that was sequenced in a study of OX40 agonist ivuxolimab in advanced cancers. TCRdb's table, derived via immunoSEQ multiplex PCR, lists solely in-frame clones and lacks some. Of around 56,000 clones in the sample, about 85% were seen once. Sequencing was performed on CD4+ or CD8+ T cells sorted from blood, taken in a trial of the OX40 agonist ivuxolimab. The receptors were gathered from an adult with an advanced solid tumor such as melanoma, head and neck, liver or kidney cancer.

The rearrangement joins TRBV27 to TRBJ1-4; D unresolved. This CDR3 is 15 amino acids long. Germline lookup yields CDR1 MNHEY and CDR2 SMNVEV (reference sequence). Deletions cut 2 bases from V and 2 bases from J, with 9 bases between. The CDR3 here is CASSLGPTTNEKLFF. CDR3 DNA sequence: TGTGCCAGCAGTTTAGGACCAACCACTAATGAAAAACTGTTTTTT.

The CDR3 coding sequence is TGTGCCAGCAGCTTAGGGGGGTCGGACAGGGCGGGCTACACCTTC. It is translated as CASSLGGSDRAGYTF. V usage is TRBV7-9 and J usage is TRBJ1-2; 8 nucleotides agree with TRBD1. This CDR3 spans 15 amino acids. Germline lookup yields CDR1 SEHNR and CDR2 FQNEAQ (reference sequence). Unmatched junction bases numbered 9, after V lost 1 base and J lost 8 bases. Drawing the rest from reference TRBV7-9 and TRBJ1-2, the complete variable domain is DTGVSQNPRHKITKRGQNVTFRCDPISEHNRLYWYRQTLGQGPEFLTYFQNEAQLEKSRLLSDRFSAERPKGSFSTLEIQRTEQGDSAMYLCASSLGGSDRAGYTFGSGTRLTVV.

The J gene is TRBJ2-5, the V gene TRBV19, with a weak D call TRBD1 (6 bases). Germline lookup yields CDR1 LNHDA and CDR2 SQIVND (reference sequence). Deletions cut 6 bases from V and 1 base from J, with 18 bases between. The CDR3 covers 16 residues. For the CDR3, the DNA is TGTGCCAGTAGCCCTCCCACAGGGATGGTCCAAGAGACCCAGTACTTC. It is translated as CASSPPTGMVQETQYF.

The chain employs TRBV5-4 and TRBJ1-2; perhaps TRBD1 as D (5 bases). The germline gives CDR1 SGHNT, CDR2 YYREEE (reference sequence). The CDR3 is made up of 13 amino acids. Trimming took 4 bases from V and 3 from J, leaving 10 bases between them. The CDR3 reads CASSPGGDYGYTF. CDR3 sequence (DNA): TGTGCCAGCAGCCCCGGAGGGGACTATGGCTACACCTTC.

The chain carries TRBV19 and TRBJ1-2; TRBD1 might be the D (6 bases). Germline assignment: CDR1 LNHDA and CDR2 SQIVND (reference sequence). Trimming took off 5 bases at V and 5 bases at J, with 18 bases between the two ends. This CDR3 has 15 amino acids. As DNA, the CDR3 is TGTGCCAGTAGTGCAGACTCACAGGGTTATTATGGCTACACCTTC. Protein: CASSADSQGYYGYTF.

This sequence joins TRBV28 and TRBJ1-2, with a tentative D call TRBD1 (5 bases). Trimming pared 5 bases from V and 7 bases from J, leaving 23 bases between. This CDR3 comprises 16 residues. Per the germline V gene, CDR1 is MDHEN and CDR2 is SYDVKM. The CDR3 reads CASSPGSTEAAFGYTF. Here the CDR3 DNA reads TGTGCCAGCAGTCCAGGGTCGACAGAAGCAGCCTTTGGCTACACCTTC.

The chain joins TRBV9 to TRBJ2-1; TRBD2 aligns across 8 bases. CDR3 length: 16 amino acids. Germline V gene lookup returns CDR1 SGDLS and CDR2 YYNGEE. V lost 3 bases, J lost 6 bases, and 11 bases stayed unmatched. The CDR3 DNA follows: TGTGCCAGCAGCGCCCGCACGCGGGGGGCATTCAATGAGCAGTTCTTC. Protein sequence: CASSARTRGAFNEQFF.

The gene calls are TRBV11-3 and TRBJ2-3; D may be TRBD1 (7 bases). The germline V and J ends were trimmed by 4 bases and 8 bases, with 10 bases remaining between them. The CDR3 length is 12 residues. CDR1 and CDR2 (germline): SGHNT, YENEEA. The CDR3 region has the DNA TGTGCCAGCAGCTCAGGGGGGAGTACGCAGTATTTT. This codes for CASSSGGSTQYF.

Only a few counts were recorded for this clone. The chain joins TRBV6-1 to TRBJ1-4; D unresolved. Germline CDR1 is MNHNS and CDR2 is SASEGT. The CDR3 extends over 12 amino acids. Trimming removed 2 bases at V and 7 bases at J, with 5 bases between. This chain's CDR3 is CASSELGEKLFF. The CDR3 DNA reads as TGTGCCAGCAGTGAATTAGGTGAAAAACTGTTTTTT.

The rearrangement uses TRBV7-9 and TRBJ2-3; TRBD2 matches at 8 bases. CDR3 length: 14 amino acids. CDR1 is SEHNR, CDR2 FQNEAQ, per germline (reference sequence). The V and J ends lost 0 bases and 6 bases, in that order; junction bases with no gene match: 2. CDR3 sequence (DNA): TGTGCCAGCAGCTTAGCACGCGGGGGGGATACGCAGTATTTT. Its protein product is CASSLARGGDTQYF.